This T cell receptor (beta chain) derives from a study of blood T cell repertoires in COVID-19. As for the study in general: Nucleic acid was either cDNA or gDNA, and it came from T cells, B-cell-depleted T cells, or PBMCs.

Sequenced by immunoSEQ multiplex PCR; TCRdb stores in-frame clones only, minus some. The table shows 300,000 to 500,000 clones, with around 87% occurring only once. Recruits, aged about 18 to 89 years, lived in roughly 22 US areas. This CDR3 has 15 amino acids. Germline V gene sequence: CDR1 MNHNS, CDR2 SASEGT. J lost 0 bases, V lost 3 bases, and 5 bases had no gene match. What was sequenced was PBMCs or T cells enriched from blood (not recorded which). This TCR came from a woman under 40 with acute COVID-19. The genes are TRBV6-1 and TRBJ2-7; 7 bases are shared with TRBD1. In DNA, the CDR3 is TGTGCCAGCAGTGATCAGGGGACAGCCTCCTACGAGCAGTACTTC. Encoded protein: CASSDQGTASYEQYF.